This note documents a single T cell receptor (beta chain) sequence. The sample originates from a study of PD-1 blockade in mismatch repair-deficient tumors. Here immunoSEQ multiplex PCR was the method, and the copy in TCRdb shows in-frame clones only, minus some. Seen here are a few thousand clones, 60% to 85% observed once, and the top ten hold 7.4%. The CDR3 contains 13 residues. V lost 6 bases and J lost 3; bases outside the gene matches: 2. CDR1 is MNHEY and CDR2 is SMNVEV in the germline V gene (reference sequence). Time point denoted: archival surgical resection tumor tissue. The sequencing used primary tumor tissue, collected from a patient treated with pembrolizumab. The genes are TRBV27 and TRBJ1-1; 9 positions match TRBD1. The origin of this receptor is an adult with mismatch repair-deficient cancer. The CDR3 DNA reads as TGTGCCAGCAGCTGGACAGGGGACACTGAAGCTTTCTTT. Its protein product is CASSWTGDTEAFF.